The subject of this entry is one T cell receptor (beta chain). Its antigen is currently unknown. Time point meaning: peripheral blood 6 weeks after treatment start. CDR3 length: 15 amino acids. V was clipped by 2 bases and J by 0 bases, with 11 bases between them. CDR1 SGHTA and CDR2 FQGNSA come from the germline V gene. The entry originates in a study of PD-L1 blockade in urothelial cancer. Turning to the study itself: Between 0 and 3 prior chemotherapy regimens had been given to patients. General observations from the study: When pretreatment blood TCR clonality was below the median, it predicted better survival.

In each PCR, synthetic TCR analog templates were spiked in. Using immunoSEQ multiplex PCR, the repertoire was profiled, and TCRdb retains in-frame clones only, with some absent. The sample shows some 39,000 clones, 70% to 90% of them seen only once. V and J are TRBV7-2 and TRBJ2-7; D possibly corresponds to TRBD1 (5 bases). Here the sequenced sample was PBMCs, taken around atezolizumab (anti-PD-L1) treatment. The receptor's source is a man between 65 and 85 years old with urothelial cancer. The CDR3, as DNA: TGTGCCAGCAGCTTAATCGCTGGGGCCTCCTACGAGCAGTACTTC. The encoded protein is CASSLIAGASYEQYF.